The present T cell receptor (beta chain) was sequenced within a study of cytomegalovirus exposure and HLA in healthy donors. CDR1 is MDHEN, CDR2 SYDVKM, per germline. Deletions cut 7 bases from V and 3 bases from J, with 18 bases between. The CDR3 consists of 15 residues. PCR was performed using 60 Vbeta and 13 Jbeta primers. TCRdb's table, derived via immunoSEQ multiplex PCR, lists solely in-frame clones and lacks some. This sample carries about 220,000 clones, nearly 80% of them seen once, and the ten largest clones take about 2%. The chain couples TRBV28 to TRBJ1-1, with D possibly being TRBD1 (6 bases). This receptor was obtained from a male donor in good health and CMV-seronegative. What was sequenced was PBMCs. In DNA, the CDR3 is TGTGCCAGCACCCCCGGCGGACAGTGGTACACTGAAGCTTTCTTT. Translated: CASTPGGQWYTEAFF.